The next 25 T cell receptor beta chains were all read from a single sample in a study of blood T cell repertoires in COVID-19. Data came from immunoSEQ multiplex PCR; TCRdb stores just in-frame clones and leaves some out. The table has about 300,000 clones, about 90% seen once. The specimen was PBMCs or T cells enriched from blood (not recorded which). These receptors came from a woman in her 50s who had been exposed to COVID-19.

V gene TRBV4-1 combines with J gene TRBJ2-7; the D is unclear. The CDR3 contains 15 residues. V lost 0 bases and J lost 3, with 12 bases in between. CDR1 and CDR2 from the germline V gene are MGHRA and YSYEKL. The DNA of the CDR3 is TGCGCCAGCAGCCAAGAGCAACTACCAAACTACGAGCAGTACTTC. This gives the protein CASSQEQLPNYEQYF.

This sequence joins TRBV27 and TRBJ1-5; D unclear. The germline V gene encodes CDR1 MNHEY and CDR2 SMNVEV (reference sequence). With 7 bases removed from V and 0 bases from J, the gap between germline ends came to 19 bases. The CDR3 is 17 residues long. For the CDR3, the DNA is TGTGCCAGCATCCCCCCGAGGCAGTTCTATAGCAATCAGCCCCAGCATTTT. This codes for CASIPPRQFYSNQPQHF.

This clone has a handful of counts. The chain couples TRBV6-4 to TRBJ2-2; possibly TRBD2 for D (5 bases). Germline V gene lookup returns CDR1 MRHNA and CDR2 SNTAGT. V was shortened by 5 bases and J by 0 bases, with 22 bases between the two germline ends. The CDR3 totals 19 residues. Written as DNA, the CDR3 is TGTGCCAGCAGTAAAGAGGGCGTCGGCAGCCCATCGAACACCGGGGAGCTGTTTTTT. Its translation: CASSKEGVGSPSNTGELFF.

The chain employs TRBV2 and TRBJ2-7, with TRBD1 matching 7 bases. The CDR3 runs 12 residues. CDR1 is SNHLY and CDR2 is FYNNEI in the germline V gene. The J segment lost 4 bases and the V segment lost 6 bases, leaving 3 bases of the junction unmatched. The CDR3 region is CASRDRVYEQYF. CDR3 coding DNA: TGTGCCAGCAGAGACAGGGTTTACGAGCAGTACTTC.

This clone was observed a single time. The chain employs TRBV6-5 and TRBJ1-3; the match to TRBD1 covers 8 bases. V shed 5 bases, J shed 7 bases, and the junction held 7 bases outside the gene matches. The length of the CDR3 is 14 residues. Germline V gene lookup returns CDR1 MNHEY and CDR2 SVGAGI. The CDR3 loop reads CASSIPGQVNTIYF. The CDR3 DNA reads as TGTGCCAGCAGTATCCCGGGACAGGTGAACACCATATATTTT.

The chain uses TRBV28 and TRBJ1-5, with TRBD1 identical over 12 bases. V was pared by 6 bases and J by 5 bases, with 5 bases of the junction left unmatched. Germline V lookup: CDR1 MDHEN, CDR2 SYDVKM. The CDR3 has 15 amino acids. DNA of the CDR3: TGTGCCAGCAGGGGGACAGGGGGCATGGATCAGCCCCAGCATTTT. Translating it yields CASRGTGGMDQPQHF. The variable domain in full, completed from reference TRBV28 and TRBJ1-5, reads DVKVTQSSRYLVKRTGEKVFLECVQDMDHENMFWYRQDPGLGLRLIYFSYDVKMKEKGDIPEGYSVSREKKERFSLILESASTNQTSMYLCASRGTGGMDQPQHFGDGTRLSIL.

This clone has just one count. This rearrangement joins TRBV5-8 to TRBJ2-1; TRBD1 matches at 7 bases. V lost 7 bases and J lost 5; bases outside the gene matches: 6. The CDR3 has 13 amino acids. Per the germline V gene, CDR1 is SGHTS and CDR2 is YDEGEE. Here the CDR3 reads CASFRDSDNEQFF. CDR3 in DNA: TGTGCCAGCTTTCGGGACAGCGACAATGAGCAGTTCTTC.

The chain combines TRBV11-2 with TRBJ2-2; 11 bases are a match to TRBD2. J lost 5 bases, V lost 5 bases, and 7 bases had no gene match. The CDR3 has 16 amino acids. Looked up from germline, CDR1 is SGHAT and CDR2 is FQNNGV. The CDR3 DNA reads TGTGCCAGCAGCCCCACTAGCGGGGGTGTTACCGGGGAGCTGTTTTTT. This codes for CASSPTSGGVTGELFF.

The J gene is TRBJ1-6, the V gene TRBV2; possibly TRBD1 for D (5 bases). Germline V gene lookup returns CDR1 SNHLY and CDR2 FYNNEI. CDR3 length equals 14 residues. Trimming pared 7 bases from V and 7 bases from J, leaving 14 bases between. In DNA, the CDR3 is TGTGCCAGCACTAGGACACTTATGAATTCACCCCTCCACTTT. Amino acid sequence: CASTRTLMNSPLHF.

V is TRBV6-5 and J is TRBJ1-5; maybe TRBD1 (6 bases). This CDR3 is built from 15 residues. Germline CDR1 is MNHEY and CDR2 is SVGAGI. V lost 6 bases and J lost 6, with 18 bases in between. The CDR3, as DNA: TGTGCCAGCAGCGATCCAGGGGTGGTGGGTCAGCCCCAGCATTTT. Protein product: CASSDPGVVGQPQHF.

The chain couples TRBV5-1 to TRBJ2-1; TRBD2 aligns across 11 bases. Germline V lookup: CDR1 SGHRS, CDR2 YFSETQ. There are 17 residues in the CDR3. V was pared by 0 bases and J by 4 bases, with 6 bases of the junction left unmatched. In DNA, the CDR3 is TGCGCCAGCAGCTTGGTAGCGGGGGGGCCCAGGTACAATGAGCAGTTCTTC. Its protein product is CASSLVAGGPRYNEQFF.

The chain has TRBV27 and TRBJ1-6; D is uncertain. Per germline, CDR1 MNHEY and CDR2 SMNVEV (reference sequence). V gave up 4 bases and J gave up 3 bases, with 19 bases separating them. The CDR3 totals 18 residues. CDR3 nucleotides: TGTGCCAGCAGTTCAGTGACGGAATTAACTAACTATAATTCACCCCTCCACTTT. It yields the protein CASSSVTELTNYNSPLHF.

J is TRBJ1-3 and V is TRBV13; D may be TRBD1 (6 bases). CDR3 length: 16 amino acids. V lost 0 bases to trimming and J lost 1 base, with 10 bases between them. Germline CDR1 and CDR2: PRHDT and FYEKMQ (reference sequence). CDR3: CASSLGQGESGNTIYF. The CDR3 region has the DNA TGTGCCAGCAGCTTAGGACAGGGTGAATCTGGAAACACCATATATTTT.

This sequence joins TRBV9 and TRBJ2-3; a weak D match, TRBD1 (5 bases). This CDR3 has 14 amino acids. Germline V gene sequence: CDR1 SGDLS, CDR2 YYNGEE. Between the trimmed V and J ends, which lost 0 bases and 5 bases, there was a span of 10 bases. CDR3 protein: CASSVVMGQDTQYF. In DNA, the CDR3 is TGTGCCAGCAGCGTAGTTATGGGGCAAGATACGCAGTATTTT. Full variable domain (rest looked up from reference TRBV9 and TRBJ2-3): DSGVTQTPKHLITATGQRVTLRCSPRSGDLSVYWYQQSLDQGLQFLIQYYNGEERAKGNILERFSAQQFPDLHSELNLSSLELGDSALYFCASSVVMGQDTQYFGPGTRLTVL.

The CDR3 DNA sequence: TGTGCCAGCAGTCCCGAGGGACTAGGGGCGACCCAGTACTTC. Its translation: CASSPEGLGATQYF. This chain uses TRBV6-6 with TRBJ2-5, with 8 bases aligning to TRBD2. The CDR3 runs 14 residues. V gave up 5 bases and J gave up 7 bases; unmatched junction bases: 9. Germline V gives CDR1 MNHNY, CDR2 SVGAGI (reference sequence).

The genes are TRBV30 and TRBJ2-3; possibly TRBD2 for D (6 bases). CDR1 GTSNPN and CDR2 SVGIG come from the germline V gene (reference sequence). This CDR3 has 15 residues. The V gene lost 2 bases and the J gene lost 2 bases, with 14 bases spanning the gap. CDR3 in DNA: TGTGCCTGGAGTAGAAATAGCGGATACACAGATACGCAGTATTTT. It encodes CAWSRNSGYTDTQYF.

This clone has a handful of counts. The chain recombines TRBV7-9 with TRBJ1-2; D is ambiguous. The V end lost 1 base, the J end lost 1 base, and 4 bases lay between the germline ends. The CDR3 loop spans 13 amino acids. Germline V gene sequence: CDR1 SEHNR, CDR2 FQNEAQ (reference sequence). CDR3 amino acids: CASSLGVNYGYTF. CDR3 nucleotide sequence: TGTGCCAGCAGCTTAGGAGTTAACTATGGCTACACCTTC.

The chain has TRBV9 and TRBJ1-2, with TRBD1 matching over 8 bases. Germline CDR1 and CDR2: SGDLS and YYNGEE. V lost 3 bases and J lost 3; bases outside the gene matches: 13. CDR3 length: 17 residues. The CDR3 nucleotides read TGTGCCAGCAGCGGAGGGACAGGCAAGATGCTCTACTATGGCTACACCTTC. Residues: CASSGGTGKMLYYGYTF.

The chain joins TRBV30 to TRBJ1-2, with D possibly matching TRBD1 (5 bases). V was shortened by 2 bases and J by 8 bases, with 12 bases between the two germline ends. CDR3 length: 12 amino acids. Germline CDR1 is GTSNPN and CDR2 is SVGIG (reference sequence). CDR3 nucleotides: TGTGCCTGGAGTCTAAACCAGGGCGGCTACACCTTC. Amino acids: CAWSLNQGGYTF.

CDR3 region: CASSHTGGDTQYF. DNA for the CDR3: TGTGCCAGCAGCCACACAGGGGGTGATACGCAGTATTTT. This chain joins TRBV3-1 (or the pseudogene TRBV3-2) and TRBJ2-3; 8 nucleotides match TRBD1. The CDR3 runs 13 residues. CDR1 is LGHDT, CDR2 YNNKEL, per germline (reference sequence). V trimming: 3 bases; J trimming: 6 bases; junction bases outside the gene matches: 2.

The chain is built from TRBV7-9 and TRBJ1-6; D uncertain. Trimming cost V 1 base and J 6 bases, with 7 bases left between them. Germline V gives CDR1 SEHNR, CDR2 FQNEAQ (reference sequence). This CDR3 comprises 14 residues. The CDR3 bases are TGTGCCAGCAGCTTAGATACAGTTAATTCACCCCTCCACTTT. Its translation: CASSLDTVNSPLHF.

V gene TRBV18 combines with J gene TRBJ1-6; 8 bases map to TRBD1. Germline trimming cut 3 bases from V and 3 bases from J; bases unmatched to any gene: 4. This CDR3 region has 16 residues. Germline V lookup: CDR1 KGHSH, CDR2 LQKENI. Here the CDR3 DNA reads TGTGCCAGCTCACCGCTCGGACAGGGCTATAATTCACCCCTCCACTTT. Translation: CASSPLGQGYNSPLHF.

The table lists this clone with a few counts. The genes are TRBV4-2 and TRBJ2-5; tentative D call: TRBD1 (6 bases). CDR3 length: 18 amino acids. CDR1 LGHNA and CDR2 YNFKEQ come from the germline V gene. V dropped 1 base and J dropped 4 bases, with 22 bases sitting between them. CDR3 sequence: CASSQGHVSSQGSETQYF. DNA of the CDR3: TGTGCCAGCAGCCAAGGGCATGTCTCATCCCAGGGGTCAGAGACCCAGTACTTC.

The chain employs TRBV5-4 and TRBJ2-3; D is possibly TRBD1 (6 bases). Looked up from germline, CDR1 is SGHNT and CDR2 is YYREEE (reference sequence). The CDR3 is 14 amino acids. Trimming took off 5 bases at V and 2 bases at J, with 12 bases between the two ends. CDR3 sequence: CASRFGTHTDTQYF. CDR3 in DNA: TGTGCCAGCAGATTCGGGACACACACAGATACGCAGTATTTT. Complete variable domain (other parts from reference TRBV5-4 and TRBJ2-3): ETGVTQSPTHLIKTRGQQVTLRCSSQSGHNTVSWYQQALGQGPQFIFQYYREEENGRGNFPPRFSGLQFPNYSSELNVNALELDDSALYLCASRFGTHTDTQYFGPGTRLTVL.

The genes are TRBV7-9 and TRBJ2-7; TRBD1 agrees at 7 bases. Germline lookup yields CDR1 SEHNR and CDR2 FQNEAQ (reference sequence). V dropped 5 bases and J dropped 3; count of bases not matched to a gene: 4. CDR3 length: 13 amino acids. The CDR3: CASSPGQYYEQYF. The CDR3, as DNA: TGTGCCAGCAGCCCGGGACAGTACTACGAGCAGTACTTC.